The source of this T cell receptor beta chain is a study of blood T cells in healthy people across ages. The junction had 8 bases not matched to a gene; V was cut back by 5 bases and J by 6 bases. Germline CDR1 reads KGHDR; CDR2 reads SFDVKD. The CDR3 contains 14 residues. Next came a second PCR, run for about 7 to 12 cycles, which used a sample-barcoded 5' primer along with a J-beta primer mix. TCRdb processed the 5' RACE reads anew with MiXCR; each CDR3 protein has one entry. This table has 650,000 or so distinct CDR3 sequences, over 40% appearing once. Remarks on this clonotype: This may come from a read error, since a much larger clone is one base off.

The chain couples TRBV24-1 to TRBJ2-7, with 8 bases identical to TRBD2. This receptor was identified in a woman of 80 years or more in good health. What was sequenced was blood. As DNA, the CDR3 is TGTGCCACCAGTGGGACTAGCAGTCCCTCCGAGCAGTACTTC. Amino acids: CATSGTSSPSEQYF.